Each of the 6 T cell receptor beta chains below was sequenced from the same sample in a study of post-analysis software for immune sequencing data. Study-wide findings and caveats: Roughly 5 TRBV segments, TRBV5-6, TRBV5-1 and TRBV20-1 among them, were found more frequent in patients than controls.

These TCRs' antigens remain unknown. TCR beta libraries were prepared from cDNA with unique molecular identifiers. One entry per CDR3 protein, called by TCRdb with MiXCR from the PCR reads. Of hundreds of thousands of distinct CDR3 sequences listed, more than 50% are singletons. The specimen sequenced was blood. Receptors originate from a girl under 10 years old with multiple sclerosis.

This clonotype was recorded only once. The chain carries TRBV30 and TRBJ1-1; D remains ambiguous. The CDR3 length is 12 residues. Germline V gene sequence: CDR1 GTSNPN, CDR2 SVGIG (reference sequence). V lost 1 base and J 4 bases, leaving 7 bases between the germline ends. The CDR3 DNA follows: TGTGCCTGGAGTGACCGTAGCACTGAAGCTTTCTTT. Protein sequence: CAWSDRSTEAFF.

V gene TRBV29-1 combines with J gene TRBJ1-1; no clear D. Trimming removed 4 bases at V and 0 bases at J, with 9 bases between. CDR3 length equals 13 residues. The germline CDR1 and CDR2 sequences are SQVTM and ANQGSEA. CDR3 coding DNA: TGCAGCGTTGGTGCGTCCATGAACACTGAAGCTTTCTTT. Protein product: CSVGASMNTEAFF.

The genes are TRBV11-2 and TRBJ2-7, with 9 positions matching TRBD2. Germline CDR1 and CDR2: SGHAT and FQNNGV. Trimming removed 1 base from V and 3 bases from J; junction bases left unmatched: 4. The CDR3 is 15 residues long. DNA of the CDR3: TGTGCCAGCAGCTTAGGACTAGCGGTCTTCTACGAGCAGTACTTC. It specifies CASSLGLAVFYEQYF. Variable domain in full (rest from reference TRBV11-2 and TRBJ2-7): EAGVAQSPRYKIIEKRQSVAFWCNPISGHATLYWYQQILGQGPKLLIQFQNNGVVDDSQLPKDRFSAERLKGVDSTLKIQPAKLEDSAVYLCASSLGLAVFYEQYFGPGTRLTVT.

The chain recombines TRBV12-3 or TRBV12-4 with TRBJ2-1, with 8 bases lining up with TRBD1. The CDR3 length is 15 residues. Losses at the gene ends were 6 bases for V and 7 bases for J; bases not matched to a gene: 11. CDR3 nucleotides: TGTGCCAGCAGCTCCGACAGGGGAAGAGAGAATGAGCAGTTCTTC. This encodes CASSSDRGRENEQFF.

CDR3 in amino acids: CASRGTGNTGELFF. CDR3 nucleotide sequence: TGTGCCAGCAGGGGGACAGGGAACACCGGGGAGCTGTTTTTT. This chain uses TRBV6-4 with TRBJ2-2; 8 bases are shared with TRBD1. Losses at the gene ends were 6 bases for V and 1 base for J; bases not matched to a gene: 1. This CDR3 has 14 residues. CDR1 is MRHNA and CDR2 is SNTAGT in the germline V gene.

The rearrangement joins TRBV15 to TRBJ2-7; D is uncertain. Germline V lookup: CDR1 LNHNV, CDR2 YYDKDF (reference sequence). The CDR3 has 15 residues. Trimming took 0 bases from V and 0 from J, leaving 9 bases between them. In nucleotides, the CDR3 is TGTGCCACCAGCAGAGATTCGTTTCCCTCCTACGAGCAGTACTTC. Translating gives CATSRDSFPSYEQYF. Complete variable domain (other parts from reference TRBV15 and TRBJ2-7): DAMVIQNPRYQVTQFGKPVTLSCSQTLNHNVMYWYQQKSSQAPKLLFHYYDKDFNNEADTPDNFQSRRPNTSFCFLDIRSPGLGDTAMYLCATSRDSFPSYEQYFGPGTRLTVT.